Described below is a single TCR beta chain sequence and its context. These data are taken from a study of blood T cell repertoires in COVID-19. Trimming took off 2 bases at V and 0 bases at J, with 19 bases between the two ends. The CDR3 extends over 18 amino acids. In germline, CDR1 is MDHEN, CDR2 SYDVKM. Sequencing used immunoSEQ multiplex PCR; TCRdb keeps in-frame clones, though not all of them. The sample carries fewer than 350,000 clones, around 90% recorded once. Sample: PBMCs or T cells enriched from blood (not recorded which). This TCR was sampled from a woman aged 40 to 50 with acute COVID-19. The genes are TRBV28 and TRBJ1-1, with TRBD1 as a possible D gene (5 bases). CDR3 DNA sequence: TGTGCCAGCAGTTTAATCCGAATAACGGGGGGGATGAACACTGAAGCTTTCTTT. This encodes CASSLIRITGGMNTEAFF.